This T cell receptor (beta chain) was sequenced for a study of shared clonotypes between healthy human individuals (TCRdb year 2020). Regarding the study in general: The cohort included a few men and a couple of women between 18 and 49 years of age. Per donor, three plates each were used for CD4 naive and CD4 memory, two for CD8 naive, and one for CD8 memory. The study deeply sequenced blood TCR repertoires of about 5 healthy adults to estimate repertoire size and the extent of clonotype sharing between individuals. Libraries were prepared and TCR repertoires were sequenced by different laboratories using diverse techniques, in order to increase sequencing depth and limit assay-specific biases. Between about 0.94 and 8.9 billion PBMCs per donor were obtained by leukapheresis. General conclusions and limits of the study: Compared with non-shared clonotypes, the clonotypes found in all four sorted-subset donors had higher generation probabilities. Even with the large sequencing depth, rarefaction of the sorted-subset datasets indicated that sequencing was incomplete. Across a few donors, 5% to 6% of naive CD4, more than 3% of naive CD8, 2.3% of memory CD4, and approximately 0.4% of memory CD8 clonotypes were shared. Sampling was limited to blood, and TCR repertoires in tissue likely differ from TCR repertoires in blood. The genetic and exposure-history diversity represented was limited by the small number of donors. Larger estimated clonotype richness was generally found for naive subsets than for memory subsets. Based on pairwise subsampling, the degree of clonotype sharing among donors was expected to be affected by sequencing depth.

Inclusive of the bounding cysteine and phenylalanine, the CDR3 is 13 residues long. The only DNA kept is the CDR3, 39 bases in frame from the first base. CDR1 SGHNT and CDR2 YYREEE are derived from the germline V gene (reference sequence). The germline ends are 14 bases apart after V is trimmed by 3 bases and J by 7 bases. Using the deep immunoSEQ assay, TCR CDR3 regions were amplified from genomic DNA by multiplex PCR. Genomic DNA extracted from each cell subset was distributed evenly over all wells of several immunoSEQ 96-well plates, and each plate served as one replicate. For sorted subsets, around 200 ng genomic DNA, equal to 30,000 to 35,000 T cell genomes, was loaded into each replicate PCR. Purified libraries were measured with a Qubit 3.0 fluorometer, size-checked on a Bioanalyzer 2100, and measured again with the KAPA Library Quantification kit. Every immunoSEQ 96-well plate was sequenced on a separate single-read 150-cycle Illumina NextSeq 550 flow cell. The study's own analysis went as follows. The immunoSEQ output contained only junctional sequences without quality scores, so filtering could not match that applied to full-length reads. To assign V/J genes and CDR3, sequences were annotated against IMGT germline references using PyIR, a Python wrapper for IgBLAST v1.9. Any read was removed if the V/J assignment was weak (E-value above 1e-6), the CDR3 was missing, or the read contained stop codons, out-of-frame junctions, or ambiguous translated residues. V3J clonotypes were defined by identical inferred V gene, J gene, and CDR3 amino acid sequence. Percentage overlap between repertoires was calculated by dividing the number of shared unique clonotypes by the size of the smaller repertoire. Repertoire richness was assessed with RTK rarefaction, the Chao1 estimator, and Recon v2.1 estimates of unobserved clonotypes. Generation probabilities were computed with OLGA for all TCRbeta clonotypes obtained by the gDNA method from several donors. This immuneACCESS table, as held by TCRdb, lists in-frame sequences with V and J called but not all clones. Of the missing ones, under half trace to an unresolved V gene in checked studies; the others have no known cause. V, J and clone size are those of that table, while D and trimming were read from the DNA. This sample comprises around 2.5 million clones, approximately 93% of them detected only once. Jointly, the top ten make up 0.36% of the sample.

On this clone itself: This clone's antigen is unknown. There are no base qualities to consult, and no much larger clone falls within one base.

Healthy HIV-negative adults with no recently reported acute infections or vaccinations were included as donors. Only Caucasian adults living in Nashville, Tennessee, USA were represented among the donors. Magnetic negative selection was used to enrich CD4+ T cells, after which naive cells were positively selected on CD45RA and the negative fraction became the memory subset. Blood was collected by leukapheresis, and PBMCs were isolated by Ficoll-Histopaque density gradient centrifugation and then cryopreserved in liquid nitrogen vapor phase. Analytical flow cytometry was used to check the purity and quantity of each magnetically sorted T cell population. From each sorted fraction, genomic DNA was isolated and quantified by UV absorbance on a Nanodrop 2000c.

The V gene is TRBV5-4 and the J gene is TRBJ2-7; the D gene is possibly TRBD2, with 6 bases matching. Input material: naive CD4+ T cells from PBMCs. The cell subset or site label here, explained by the study, means: CD45RA+ positively selected. This TCR was recovered from a man between 18 and 35 years old in good health. Some clones in this sample may be carry-over from other donors' samples. The CDR3 region has the sequence CASSSGLPGEQYF. The nucleotides read TGTGCCAGCAGCTCAGGACTACCTGGAGAGCAGTACTTC. With the rest looked up from the reference TRBV5-4 and TRBJ2-7 genes rather than sequenced, the full variable domain is ETGVTQSPTHLIKTRGQQVTLRCSSQSGHNTVSWYQQALGQGPQFIFQYYREEENGRGNFPPRFSGLQFPNYSSELNVNALELDDSALYLCASSSGLPGEQYFGPGTRLTVT.